The entry below gives a single T cell receptor (beta chain) sequence along with its context. Its antigen is unidentified. This entry is derived from a study of brain T cells in children with intractable seizures. Study findings and constraints: Patients' HCMV serostatus was unknown; virus specificity rests on CDR3 similarity alone.

Here immunoSEQ multiplex PCR was the method, and the copy in TCRdb shows in-frame clones only, minus some. The sample records 80,000 or so clones, more than 85% being singletons. The sequenced cases were selected for having the highest brain T cell transcript signatures. At least one anti-epileptic drug was given before surgery. Germline CDR1 reads WSHSY; CDR2 reads SAAADI. This CDR3 region has 14 residues. Trimming took 6 bases from V and 6 from J; bases not matched to a gene: 10. V usage is TRBV10-2 and J usage is TRBJ1-2; the match to TRBD1 covers 7 bases. This TCR was recovered from a boy younger than two with tuberous sclerosis and intractable seizures. The sample consisted of peripheral blood, taken at surgery. The CDR3 coding sequence is TGCGCCAGCAGAGAATTCGGGACAGTGGATGGCTACACCTTC. Amino acids: CASREFGTVDGYTF.